These T cell receptor beta chains were read from a single sample in a study of blood T cell repertoires in COVID-19. The protocol was immunoSEQ multiplex PCR, while the TCRdb copy is restricted to in-frame clones and leaves out a portion. The profile covers about 53,000 clones, with 70% to 90% appearing a single time and about 10% taken by the ten largest. The sample was peripheral blood. The source is a man aged 70-80 years with active COVID-19. The CDR3 runs from the conserved cysteine through the conserved F or W. D genes are given only for firm matches. Clone size is stated in some rows and not others, as once, few, many or a class when expanded.

d_gene,v_gene,j_gene,len,abundance,CDR3nt,CDR3aa
TRBD2,TRBV14,TRBJ2-3,15,.,TGTGCCAGCAGCCCCGGACTAGCGGGCACAGATACGCAGTATTTT,CASSPGLAGTDTQYF
.,TRBV13,TRBJ2-1,11,.,TGTGCCAGCAGCTTACAGGGAGAGCAGTTCTTC,CASSLQGEQFF
.,TRBV24-1,TRBJ1-3,15,once,TGTGCCACCAGTGATTCCCGAGGCTCTGGAAACACCATATATTTT,CATSDSRGSGNTIYF
TRBD1,TRBV13,TRBJ2-3,17,.,TGTGCCAGCAGCACCGGGACAGGGTTCCCTAACACAGATACGCAGTATTTT,CASSTGTGFPNTDTQYF
.,TRBV24-1,TRBJ1-5,13,.,TGTGCCACCAGTGTCAGTAGCAATCAGCCCCAGCATTTT,CATSVSSNQPQHF
.,TRBV5-5,TRBJ1-2,15,.,TGTGCCAGCAGCTTGGCGGAGGGGACGGTGGGGGGCTACACCTTC,CASSLAEGTVGGYTF
TRBD2,TRBV7-9,TRBJ2-3,16,.,TGTGCCAGCAGCTTAGCGTTAGCGGGGGCCCCGGGTACGCAGTATTTT,CASSLALAGAPGTQYF
TRBD1,TRBV18,TRBJ1-2,15,.,TGTGCCAGCTCACCCATGGACAGGAATAACTATGGCTACACCTTC,CASSPMDRNNYGYTF
.,TRBV20-1,TRBJ1-5,14,.,TGCAGTGCTAGTAGTCCTAATAGCAATCAGCCCCAGCATTTT,CSASSPNSNQPQHF
.,TRBV24-1,TRBJ2-2,13,once,TGTGCCACGACCAGGGCGAACACCGGGGAGCTGTTTTTT,CATTRANTGELFF
.,TRBV15,TRBJ2-5,16,.,TGTGCCACCAGCAAGATATGGGGGCCGGTCCGAGAGACCCAGTACTTC,CATSKIWGPVRETQYF
.,TRBV19,TRBJ1-3,15,.,TGTGCCAGTAGTATATTGGGGGCCGGTGGAAACACCATATATTTT,CASSILGAGGNTIYF
TRBD1,TRBV7-2,TRBJ2-5,13,.,TGTGCCAGCAGCTCGGACAGGGGAGAGACCCAGTACTTC,CASSSDRGETQYF
.,TRBV6-2/TRBV6-3,TRBJ2-2,15,.,TGTGCCAGCAGTTACTCCGGGGGTAACACCGGGGAGCTGTTTTTT,CASSYSGGNTGELFF
TRBD2,TRBV7-8,TRBJ2-3,15,once,TGTGCCAGCAGCCGAGGTGGGAGGGTGGGAGATACGCAGTATTTT,CASSRGGRVGDTQYF
.,TRBV11-2,TRBJ2-1,15,.,TGTGCCAGCAGCTTAGTCGGGGGGACATACAATGAGCAGTTCTTC,CASSLVGGTYNEQFF